This T cell receptor (beta chain) emerged from a study of blood T cell repertoires in COVID-19. Study-wide background: Italy, Spain and the United States were the sources of the convalescent and acute COVID-19 samples.

Patients from Seattle were sampled longitudinally, starting during active infection. The CDR3 extends over 15 amino acids. V lost 5 bases, J lost 1 base, and 12 bases lay in between. The germline V gene has CDR1 LGHDT and CDR2 YNNKEL (reference sequence). Clones were read by immunoSEQ multiplex PCR, and TCRdb kept only the in-frame ones, dropping some. The sample yields about 150,000 clones, about 85% seen once. The rearrangement links TRBV3-1 (or the pseudogene TRBV3-2) to TRBJ1-5; D possibly corresponds to TRBD1 (5 bases). This receptor was identified in a man older than 75 with COVID-19, enrolled during active disease. Source material: peripheral blood. DNA of the CDR3: TGTGCCAGCAGCTTGGGGCTAGGGAGCAATCAGCCCCAGCATTTT. It codes for CASSLGLGSNQPQHF.